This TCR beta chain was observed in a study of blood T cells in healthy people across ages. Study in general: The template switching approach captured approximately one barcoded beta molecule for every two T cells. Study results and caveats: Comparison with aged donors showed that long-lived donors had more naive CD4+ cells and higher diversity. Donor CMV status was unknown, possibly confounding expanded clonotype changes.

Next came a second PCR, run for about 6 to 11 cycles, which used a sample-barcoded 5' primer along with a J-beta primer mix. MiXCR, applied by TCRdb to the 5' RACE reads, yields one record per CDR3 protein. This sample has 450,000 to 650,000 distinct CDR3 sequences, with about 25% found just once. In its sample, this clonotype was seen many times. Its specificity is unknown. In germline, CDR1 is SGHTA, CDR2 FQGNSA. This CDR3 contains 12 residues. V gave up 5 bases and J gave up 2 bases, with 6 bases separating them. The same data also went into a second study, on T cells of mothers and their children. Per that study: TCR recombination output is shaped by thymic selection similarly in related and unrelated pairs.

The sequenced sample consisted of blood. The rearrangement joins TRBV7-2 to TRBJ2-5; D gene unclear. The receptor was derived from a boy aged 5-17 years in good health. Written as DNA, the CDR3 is TGTGCCAGCAGCAACTATCAAGAGACCCAGTACTTC. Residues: CASSNYQETQYF.